In this sample, the clone carrying this TCR beta chain turned up a few times. Together with a sample-barcoded 5' primer, a J-beta primer mix was included in a second PCR lasting roughly 7 to 11 cycles. Each CDR3 protein gets one entry after TCRdb re-called the 5' RACE reads with MiXCR. The data hold about 940,000 distinct CDR3 sequences, with under 50% observed a single time. The sample comes from a study of blood T cells in healthy people across ages. This CDR3 is 15 amino acids long. The chain has TRBV21-1 and TRBJ1-1; no check of the table's D call, TRBD1, against the DNA was made. TRBV21-1 is a listed pseudogene. The receptor's source is a man younger than 45 in good health. The sequencing input was blood. This CDR3 reads CASSKTRDRDTEAFF. DNA of the CDR3: TGTGCCAGCAGCAAAACCCGGGACAGGGACACTGAAGCTTTCTTT.